These T cell receptor beta chains were read from a single sample in a study of glioma-infiltrating T cells after dendritic cell vaccination. TCRdb's table, derived via immunoSEQ multiplex PCR, lists solely in-frame clones and lacks some. The sample lists approximately 93,000 clones; 75% to 90% were seen once. The sample in question was blood, obtained after dendritic cell vaccination. These receptors all stem from a human donor with glioblastoma. Each CDR3 is given without its conserved first and last residue. A D gene is named only where the DNA matches it firmly. Clone size is given for some rows only: seen once, a few or many times, or a class if the clone is expanded.

v_gene	abundance	len	d_gene	CDR3aa
TRBV7-9	.	13	.	ASSLEGTFYNEQF
TRBV18	.	14	.	ASSPLRGQRNTEAF
TRBV7-9	.	9	.	ASSFGGEQY
TRBV28	.	13	.	ASSLAGDSSYEQY
TRBV6-4	.	14	TRBD2	ASSEEAGGLPDTQY
TRBV11-1	once	11	.	ASSWRGDYGYT
TRBV27	once	16	.	ASSHGAGWGGNTGELF
TRBV4-3	once	13	.	ASSQVETANYGYT
TRBV28	once	12	.	ASSQTSTNEKLF
TRBV27	.	13	.	ASSFSSASSYEQY
TRBV7-6	few	13	TRBD1	ASSLEDRGPPEAF
TRBV7-7	.	11	.	ASSFSGVGELF
TRBV9	.	13	TRBD1	ASSPRTGEEYGYT
TRBV5-1	.	12	.	ASSLADGAYEQY
TRBV14	.	14	.	ASSQVGRSLVTEQY
TRBV4-3	.	14	TRBD2	ASSQDPGGSYNEQF
TRBV7-3	.	13	TRBD2	ASSLPGGGTDTQY
TRBV28	.	17	TRBD2	ASSLFSRRGGRIGETQY
TRBV7-9	once	12	TRBD1	ASSPRQGNTEAF
TRBV28	.	14	TRBD1	ASSSGTGGYREKLF